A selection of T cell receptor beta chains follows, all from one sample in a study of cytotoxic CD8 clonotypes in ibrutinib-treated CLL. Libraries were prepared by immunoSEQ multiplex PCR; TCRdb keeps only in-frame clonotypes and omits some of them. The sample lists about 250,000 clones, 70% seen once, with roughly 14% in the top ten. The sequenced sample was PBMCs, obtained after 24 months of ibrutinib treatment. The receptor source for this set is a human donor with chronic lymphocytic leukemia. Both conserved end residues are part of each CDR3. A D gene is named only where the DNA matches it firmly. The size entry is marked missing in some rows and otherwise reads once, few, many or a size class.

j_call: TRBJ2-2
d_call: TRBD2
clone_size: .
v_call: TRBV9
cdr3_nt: TGTGCCAGCAGCGTATCGGGGGGGAAGCTGTTTTTT
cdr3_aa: CASSVSGGKLFF

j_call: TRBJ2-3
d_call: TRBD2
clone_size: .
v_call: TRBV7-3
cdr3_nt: TGTGCCAGCAGCTCTTTAGCGGGAGCTTCAGATACGCAGTATTTT
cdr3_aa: CASSSLAGASDTQYF

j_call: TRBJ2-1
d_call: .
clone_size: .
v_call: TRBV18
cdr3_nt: TGTGCCAGCTCACCAGTTACACGTTACAATGAGCAGTTCTTC
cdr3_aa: CASSPVTRYNEQFF

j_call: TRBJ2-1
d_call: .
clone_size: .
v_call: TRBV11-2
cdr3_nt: TGTGCCAGCAGCTTAGGTGCGGGATTGGACAATGAGCAGTTCTTC
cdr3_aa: CASSLGAGLDNEQFF

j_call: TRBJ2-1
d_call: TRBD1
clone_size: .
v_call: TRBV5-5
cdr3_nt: TGTGCCAGCAGCTTAACAGGGGTACAGTTCTTC
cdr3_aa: CASSLTGVQFF

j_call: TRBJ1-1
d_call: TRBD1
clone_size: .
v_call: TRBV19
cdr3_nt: TGTGCCAGTAACCTGGACAGGGTGAACACTGAAGCTTTCTTT
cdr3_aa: CASNLDRVNTEAFF

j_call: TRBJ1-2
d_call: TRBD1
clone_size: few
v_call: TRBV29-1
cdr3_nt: TGCAGCGTTGTTGCGACAGGGACCAACTATGGCTACACCTTC
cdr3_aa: CSVVATGTNYGYTF

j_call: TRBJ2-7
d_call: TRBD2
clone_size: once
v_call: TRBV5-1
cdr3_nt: TGCGCCAGCAGCTCGACTAGCGGGAGCTCCTACGAGCAGTACTTC
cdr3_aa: CASSSTSGSSYEQYF

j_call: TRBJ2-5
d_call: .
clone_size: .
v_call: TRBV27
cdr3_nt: TGTGCCAGCAGTTCCCCTCTCAAGACCCAGTACTTC
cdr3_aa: CASSSPLKTQYF

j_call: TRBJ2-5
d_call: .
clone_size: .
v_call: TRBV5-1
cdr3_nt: TGCGCCAGCAAGGTAGCACCAGGGGGAGGGGAGACCCAGTACTTC
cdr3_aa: CASKVAPGGGETQYF

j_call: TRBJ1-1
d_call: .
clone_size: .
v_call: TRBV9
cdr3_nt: TGTGCCAGCAGCGCAAGTTCACCCATGGACACTGAAGCTTTCTTT
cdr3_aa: CASSASSPMDTEAFF

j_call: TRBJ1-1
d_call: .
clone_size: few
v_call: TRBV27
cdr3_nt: TGTGCCAGCAGTTTATTTGCACAGGGCGAAGCTTTCTTT
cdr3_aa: CASSLFAQGEAFF

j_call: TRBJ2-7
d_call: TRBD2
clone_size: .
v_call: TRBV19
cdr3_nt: TGTGCCAGTAGTACTACTAGCGGGAGTGAATACGAGCAGTACTTC
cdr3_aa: CASSTTSGSEYEQYF

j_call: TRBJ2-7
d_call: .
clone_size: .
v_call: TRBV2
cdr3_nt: TGTGCCAGCAGTGAAAATGGGGGCGCTTCCTACGAGCAGTACTTC
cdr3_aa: CASSENGGASYEQYF

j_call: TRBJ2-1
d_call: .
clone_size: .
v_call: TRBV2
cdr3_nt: TGTGCCAGCAGTGAAAGGAGTGAGGGGTTCTACAATGAGCAGTTCTTC
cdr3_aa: CASSERSEGFYNEQFF

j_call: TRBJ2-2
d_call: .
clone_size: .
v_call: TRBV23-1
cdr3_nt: TGCGCCAGCAGTCTACGGGGGAAGAACACCGGGGAGCTGTTTTTT
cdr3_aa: CASSLRGKNTGELFF

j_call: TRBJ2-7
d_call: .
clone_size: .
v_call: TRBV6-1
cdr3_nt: TGTGCCAGCAAGACCTTGACCTACGAGCAGTACTTC
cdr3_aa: CASKTLTYEQYF

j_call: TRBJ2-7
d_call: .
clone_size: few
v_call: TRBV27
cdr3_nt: TGTGCCAGCAGGAAAAGACTCGCCTACGAGCAGTACTTC
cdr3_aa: CASRKRLAYEQYF

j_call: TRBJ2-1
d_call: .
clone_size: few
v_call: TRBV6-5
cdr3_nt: TGTGCCAGCAGGAGGCGGCCTCAAGGGACCAATGAGCAGTTCTTC
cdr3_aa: CASRRRPQGTNEQFF

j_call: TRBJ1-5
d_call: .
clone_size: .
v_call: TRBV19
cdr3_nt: TGTGCCAGTAATAATCGGGGTCTAAGTCAGCCCCAGCATTTT
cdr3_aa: CASNNRGLSQPQHF